This T cell receptor beta chain was recovered during a study of identical twins. General study points: For monozygotic twins, models underestimated out-of-frame TCR alpha sharing. The presence of invariant MAIT and iNKT cells could partly confound analyses of zero-insertion sequences.

This clonotype appeared a few times. Its antigen is not known. This CDR3 is 17 amino acids long. Germline V lookup: CDR1 DFQATT, CDR2 SNEGSKA (reference sequence). The trim removed 5 bases at V and 3 bases at J, leaving 12 bases unmatched. Healthy Caucasians supplied all donations. TCRdb called the 5' RACE reads again in MiXCR, with one record for every CDR3 protein. Here the sample spans 600,000 to 800,000 distinct CDR3 sequences, around 20% being singletons. This sample was also put to use in a study of T cells expressing NK-cell markers. That report notes: Researchers report these clonotypes also headed the CD3+CD56-NKG2C+ fraction in a few donors.

The sample taken for sequencing was PBMCs. This sequence joins TRBV20-1 and TRBJ2-2, with TRBD2 matching 10 bases. The source of this sequence is a young woman in good health. In DNA, the CDR3 is TGCAGTGCTGGAGGGACTAGCGACTCGTCGGACACCGGGGAGCTGTTTTTT. The encoded protein is CSAGGTSDSSDTGELFF.